This TCR beta chain originates from a study of cytomegalovirus exposure and HLA in healthy donors. Overall study findings and caveats: A later analysis reportedly found fewer N-insertions in an Asian-associated ancestry cluster than the approximately 700-donor mean.

The germline gives CDR1 LNHDA, CDR2 SQIVND (reference sequence). Trimming pared 0 bases from V and 3 bases from J, leaving 10 bases between. This CDR3 is built from 15 residues. Comments on this clone: Its antigen is not identified.

Nominally healthy donors provided the samples, though records likely missed some immune exposures. A multiplex PCR was run with 60 Vbeta primers and 13 Jbeta primers. The repertoire was sequenced with immunoSEQ multiplex PCR; TCRdb's copy has only in-frame clones and lacks some. The table records 150,000 or so clones, roughly 84% of them present only once. This TCR came from a woman younger than 30 in good health and CMV-seronegative. This chain uses TRBV19 with TRBJ2-3, with a tentative D call TRBD2 (5 bases). The sample comprised PBMCs. CDR3 loop: CASSIDDGGTDTQYF. Here the CDR3 DNA reads TGTGCCAGTAGTATAGATGACGGAGGAACAGATACGCAGTATTTT. Full variable domain (remainder filled in from reference TRBV19 and TRBJ2-3): DGGITQSPKYLFRKEGQNVTLSCEQNLNHDAMYWYRQDPGQGLRLIYYSQIVNDFQKGDIAEGYSVSREKKESFPLTVTSAQKNPTAFYLCASSIDDGGTDTQYFGPGTRLTVL.